This T cell receptor (beta chain) was sequenced for a study of blood T cell repertoires in COVID-19. Trimming pared 1 base from V and 4 bases from J, leaving 8 bases between. This CDR3 spans 13 amino acids. Per germline, CDR1 SGHNT and CDR2 YENEEA. Here immunoSEQ multiplex PCR was the method, and the copy in TCRdb shows in-frame clones only, minus some. The table includes under 200,000 clones, 84% detected once. This chain connects TRBV11-3 to TRBJ2-7, with D uncertain. This clonotype was sampled from a man between 18 and 29 years old with active or convalescent COVID-19. Sequenced sample: peripheral blood. CDR3 amino acids: CASSLGAEYEQYF. As DNA, the CDR3 is TGTGCCAGCAGCTTAGGGGCAGAATACGAGCAGTACTTC.